A few counts support the clone carrying this TCR beta chain. The data were taken from a study of blood T cell repertoires in COVID-19. In the study overall: From T cells, B-cell-depleted T cells, or PBMCs came the material, which was cDNA or gDNA.

Clones were sequenced by immunoSEQ multiplex PCR, and TCRdb holds only the in-frame ones, with some missing. The sample contains about 270,000 clones, approximately 86% of which appear only once. Germline V CDR1 and CDR2: MNHEY, SVGAGI. The CDR3 is 13 residues long. The V end lost 6 bases, the J end lost 2 bases, and 8 bases lay between the germline ends. Sample: peripheral blood. This receptor was obtained from an older woman who had recovered from COVID-19. The J gene is TRBJ1-3, the V gene TRBV6-5; D gene ambiguous. In DNA, the CDR3 is TGTGCCAGCAGGTCGGTCCCTGGAAACACCATATATTTT. It encodes CASRSVPGNTIYF.